This T cell receptor beta chain comes out of a study of read filtering for tumor transcriptome and immune sequencing (TCRdb year 2020). With respect to the entire study: The cohort was composed of roughly 16 male and 14 female patients, with a mean age of approximately 66 years and an age range of roughly 47 to 90. Under revised international staging, 8 or 9 patients fell into R-ISS I, approximately 15 into R-ISS II and 7 into R-ISS III. Using the same bone marrow samples, the study compared TCR repertoires obtained by targeted immune repertoire sequencing with those obtained by bulk whole-transcriptome sequencing. Per sample, about 3.5 to 11 million TCR-region mapped reads were obtained with IR-seq, compared with only 85 to 1273 with RNA-seq. A main aim was a read-filtering strategy for immune repertoire data, specifically whether clonotypes supported by a single read should be removed. After DNase treatment, whole-transcriptome libraries were prepared using the TruSeq RNA Access Library Prep Kit. Study-wide findings and limitations: The correlation between IR-seq and RNA-seq shared clonotype proportions was increased by removal of single-read clonotypes. In IR-seq, single-read clonotypes were approximately 80% of clonotypes but about 3.5% of total reads; in RNA-seq they were over 65% of clonotypes and about 40% of reads. The sorted CD138-negative fraction was not purified T cells but a mixed bone marrow immune population. Clonotypes were captured by IR-seq at much higher depth and more reliably than by RNA-seq, and smaller IR-seq throughput was sufficient for identification of most shared clonotypes.

The germline V end is reduced by 0 bases and the J end by 5 bases; junction bases left unmatched: 6. The germline V gene supplies CDR1 MGHRA and CDR2 YSYEKL. The cysteine opens and the phenylalanine closes a CDR3 of 15 amino acids. The read is trimmed to its CDR3 DNA, 45 bases read in frame from base 1. Starting from around 420 ng RNA, TCR libraries were constructed with the Immunoverse kit using molecular barcoded adaptors that cover the alpha/delta and beta/gamma chains. TCR library preparation used the same RNA that went into transcriptome sequencing. Sequencing of the TCR libraries was done on an Illumina HiSeq 4000 with 2 x 150 cycles. The authors' pipeline ran thus. With MiXCR, TCR reads were aligned to human V, D, J and C references and assembled into CDR3 clonotypes, with quality filtering and error correction included. The tcR package in R was used for analysis of clonotype counts and gene usage diversity. For inspection of raw mapping reads, RNA-seq reads were mapped by STAR aligner version 2.5.3a onto GRCh37 of the human genome. To test how sequencing depth affected the clonotypes detected, IR-seq fastq files were randomly downsampled with Seqtk 1.3. The public reads were reanalyzed by TCRdb: fastp trimming at Q25, MiXCR alignment, in-frame beta chains only. Rows matching on CDR3 protein sequence are summarized as one entry with the most common DNA and genes. The V and J calls were not made by the authors but by TCRdb's processing. The sample table shows about 45,000 distinct CDR3 sequences, and 15% to 20% are seen once. 30% to 45% of the sample comes from the top ten.

This clonotype was detected many times. No antigen is known for it. Base-call qualities are not available, and no considerably larger clone is one nucleotide away. Each patient had bone marrow sampled at the time of active disease. Ficoll-Hypaque density gradient centrifugation was used to isolate the bone marrow mononuclear cells. To remove myeloma plasma cells, the cells were labeled with CD138 magnetic microbeads on a MACS separator, and CD138-negative cells were then collected by negative selection. Flow cytometry on an Attune NxT with CD138 antibodies was used to check the purity of the isolated cells. Total RNA was extracted with TRIzol reagent and quantified with a NanoDrop spectrophotometer. For each patient, paired RNA-seq and IR-seq were run on the CD138-negative bone marrow sample from that patient.

This TCR came from a donor aged 40 or over with multiple myeloma. Sample: a population of CD138-negative cells sorted from bone marrow. Interpreted using the paper, the cell subset or site label stands for: bone marrow mononuclear cells depleted of CD138+ plasma/myeloma cells by negative magnetic selection. The chain couples TRBV4-1 to TRBJ2-5; 7 central nucleotides agree with TRBD2. The DNA sequence is as follows: TGCGCCAGCAGCCAAGAAGGGCTAGCGGTGGAGACCCAGTACTTC. Its product reads: CASSQEGLAVETQYF.